The rows below give T cell receptor beta chains drawn from one sample of a study of cytomegalovirus exposure and HLA in healthy donors. Libraries were prepared by immunoSEQ multiplex PCR; TCRdb keeps only in-frame clonotypes and omits some of them. The table records approximately 130,000 clones, more than 70% of them present only once. Material for sequencing was PBMCs. The receptor source for this set is a woman aged 25 to 39 in good health and CMV-seropositive. Each CDR3 is given with its conserved first and last residue. A D gene is named only where the DNA matches it firmly. Clone size, where shown, is once, few, many, or a class for clones that have expanded.

v_call	j_call	clone_size	d_call	cdr3_aa	cdr3_nt
TRBV28	TRBJ1-6	-	-	CASSSGQFYNSPLHF	TGTGCCAGCAGTTCGGGACAATTTTATAATTCACCCCTCCACTTT
TRBV28	TRBJ1-4	-	TRBD1	CASSYPDRGGEKLFF	TGTGCCAGCAGCTACCCAGACAGGGGAGGTGAAAAACTGTTTTTT
TRBV5-8	TRBJ2-1	-	-	CASSPNWGGVVYEQFF	TGTGCCAGCAGCCCTAATTGGGGCGGGGTGGTGTATGAGCAGTTCTTC
TRBV4-1	TRBJ1-1	-	-	CASSQVWGGMNTEAFF	TGCGCCAGCAGCCAAGTATGGGGGGGGATGAACACTGAAGCTTTCTTT
TRBV27	TRBJ1-5	-	-	CASSLTREGTSNQPQHF	TGTGCCAGCAGTTTAACCCGGGAGGGGACGAGCAATCAGCCCCAGCATTTT
TRBV5-1	TRBJ1-1	-	-	CASSVTENTEAFF	TGCGCCAGCAGCGTGACAGAGAACACTGAAGCTTTCTTT
TRBV19	TRBJ1-2	-	-	CASSILPGSVDYGYTF	TGTGCCAGTAGTATTCTTCCGGGATCGGTGGACTATGGCTACACCTTC
TRBV18	TRBJ2-1	-	TRBD2	CASSASGSYNEQFF	TGTGCCAGTTCAGCTAGCGGCTCCTACAATGAGCAGTTCTTC
TRBV5-1	TRBJ2-7	-	TRBD2	CASSLEPGGIGEQYF	TGCGCCAGCAGCTTGGAGCCGGGAGGAATAGGCGAGCAGTACTTC
TRBV4-1	TRBJ1-5	-	-	CASSQVEAGRSNQPQHF	TGCGCCAGCAGCCAAGTGGAGGCAGGCCGCAGCAATCAGCCCCAGCATTTT
TRBV5-4	TRBJ2-1	-	TRBD2	CASSPFLAGTYNEQFF	TGTGCCAGCAGCCCGTTCCTAGCGGGAACCTACAATGAGCAGTTCTTC
TRBV30	TRBJ2-7	once	-	CAWSVSGFSEQYF	TGTGCCTGGAGTGTGTCAGGGTTCAGCGAGCAGTACTTC
TRBV7-3	TRBJ2-3	-	TRBD2	CASSLGPGGDTQYF	TGTGCCAGCAGCTTAGGGCCGGGGGGAGATACGCAGTATTTT
TRBV20-1	TRBJ2-1	-	-	CSAPPRNEQFF	TGCAGTGCGCCTCCTAGGAATGAGCAGTTCTTC
TRBV6-1	TRBJ1-4	-	-	CASRGRANEKLFF	TGTGCCAGCAGGGGTCGGGCTAATGAAAAACTGTTTTTT
TRBV7-3	TRBJ1-1	-	-	CASSLTSDTEAFF	TGTGCCAGCAGCTTAACGTCGGACACTGAAGCTTTCTTT
TRBV28	TRBJ2-2	-	-	CAIGTPYTGELFF	TGTGCCATCGGGACTCCTTACACCGGGGAGCTGTTTTTT
TRBV18	TRBJ1-6	-	-	CASSTGGTSPLHF	TGTGCCAGCTCCACGGGGGGTACTTCACCCCTCCACTTT
TRBV30	TRBJ1-1	-	TRBD1	CAWSVQGTSEAFF	TGTGCCTGGAGTGTACAGGGGACCAGTGAAGCTTTCTTT
TRBV5-1	TRBJ2-4	-	-	CASSLGTSLNIQYF	TGCGCCAGCAGCTTGGGTACTTCCTTAAACATTCAGTACTTC
TRBV28	TRBJ2-2	-	TRBD2	CASRLGLAGNTGELFF	TGTGCCAGCAGACTCGGACTAGCGGGTAACACCGGGGAGCTGTTTTTT
TRBV27	TRBJ1-5	once	TRBD1	CASTPTGVNQPQHF	TGTGCCAGCACCCCGACAGGGGTGAATCAGCCCCAGCATTTT
TRBV9	TRBJ1-2	once	TRBD1	CASSGSTGVGGYGYTF	TGTGCCAGCAGCGGGAGCACAGGGGTTGGGGGCTATGGCTACACCTTC
TRBV11-2	TRBJ2-7	-	TRBD1	CASSTGTGSTYEQYF	TGTGCCAGCAGTACCGGGACAGGGTCAACCTACGAGCAGTACTTC
TRBV6-6	TRBJ1-1	-	-	CASSHTVTPPEAFF	TGTGCCAGCAGTCATACGGTGACACCACCTGAAGCTTTCTTT
TRBV5-1	TRBJ1-1	-	-	CASALQGENTEAFF	TGCGCCAGCGCCCTACAAGGGGAGAACACTGAAGCTTTCTTT
TRBV25-1	TRBJ1-1	-	-	CASSEYGTEAFF	TGTGCCAGCAGTGAATACGGCACTGAAGCTTTCTTT
TRBV5-4	TRBJ1-2	-	TRBD1	CASSSPGTEANYGYTF	TGTGCCAGCAGCTCTCCTGGGACAGAAGCTAACTATGGCTACACCTTC
TRBV18	TRBJ2-2	-	TRBD2	CASSPLIAGAPTGELFF	TGTGCCAGCTCACCACTAATAGCGGGGGCACCCACCGGGGAGCTGTTTTTT
TRBV19	TRBJ1-2	few	TRBD1	CASSASRGAGYTF	TGTGCCAGTAGCGCTTCCAGGGGGGCTGGCTACACCTTC
TRBV9	TRBJ2-7	once	TRBD2	CASSGEGERGGYEQYF	TGTGCCAGCAGCGGAGAGGGGGAGCGGGGGGGCTACGAGCAGTACTTC
TRBV5-1	TRBJ2-2	few	TRBD1	CASSLGPGQGDTGELFF	TGCGCCAGCAGCTTGGGGCCGGGACAGGGGGACACCGGGGAGCTGTTTTTT
TRBV29-1	TRBJ1-1	-	-	CSVKGYTEAFF	TGCAGCGTCAAGGGGTACACTGAAGCTTTCTTT
TRBV19	TRBJ1-4	few	-	CASTRVPNEKLFF	TGTGCCAGTACTCGGGTCCCTAATGAAAAACTGTTTTTT
TRBV5-4	TRBJ1-3	few	-	CASSLAPVPGNTIYF	TGTGCCAGCAGCTTGGCACCGGTTCCTGGAAACACCATATATTTT
TRBV19	TRBJ2-7	-	TRBD2	CASSMGGGPVFYEQYF	TGTGCCAGTAGTATGGGGGGGGGACCCGTTTTTTACGAGCAGTACTTC
TRBV19	TRBJ1-1	-	-	CASRGISPGGTEAFF	TGTGCCAGTCGGGGGATTTCCCCCGGCGGCACTGAAGCTTTCTTT
TRBV6-5	TRBJ2-1	-	TRBD2	CASSSLAGSSYNEQFF	TGTGCCAGCAGTTCCCTAGCGGGGAGCTCCTACAATGAGCAGTTCTTC
TRBV6-6	TRBJ2-7	-	TRBD1	CASSLEGGQGFYEQYF	TGTGCCAGCAGTCTCGAAGGGGGACAGGGTTTCTACGAGCAGTACTTC
TRBV6-5	TRBJ2-1	-	-	CASSPGNEQFF	TGTGCCAGCAGTCCGGGGAATGAGCAGTTCTTC
TRBV28	TRBJ2-7	-	TRBD1	CASSFMGQGVIPYF	TGTGCCAGCAGTTTTATGGGACAGGGAGTAATTCCGTACTTC
TRBV6-5	TRBJ1-2	-	TRBD1	CASSPGQAHYTF	TGTGCCAGCAGCCCAGGACAGGCTCACTACACCTTC
TRBV11-2	TRBJ1-5	-	-	CASSLTTGNQPQHF	TGTGCCAGCAGCTTAACTACAGGGAATCAGCCCCAGCATTTT
TRBV5-1	TRBJ2-3	-	TRBD1	CASSLGTGADTQYF	TGCGCCAGCAGCTTGGGGACAGGGGCCGATACGCAGTATTTT
TRBV7-8	TRBJ1-1	-	-	CASSSYRANTEAFF	TGTGCCAGCAGCTCTTACAGGGCGAACACTGAAGCTTTCTTT
TRBV19	TRBJ2-1	once	TRBD1	CASSLLSGQGVVEQFF	TGTGCCAGTAGCCTACTCTCGGGACAGGGGGTGGTTGAGCAGTTCTTC
TRBV5-1	TRBJ1-5	few	-	CASSVDPGEQPQHF	TGCGCCAGCAGTGTTGACCCAGGCGAGCAGCCCCAGCATTTT